This TCR beta chain was identified in a study of blood T cell repertoires in COVID-19. For the study at large: T cells, B-cell-depleted T cells, or PBMCs supplied cDNA or gDNA.

Some clones are missing from TCRdb's copy, which holds only in-frame ones; the method was immunoSEQ multiplex PCR. This sample carries about 74,000 clones, over 85% of them seen once, and the ten largest clones take roughly 10%. V trimming: 4 bases; J trimming: 4 bases; junction bases outside the gene matches: 4. The germline gives CDR1 SGHDT, CDR2 YYEEEE. The CDR3 has 15 amino acids. The receptor was isolated from a human donor in a cohort sampled during active COVID-19. Material for sequencing was peripheral blood. This chain uses TRBV5-6 with TRBJ2-3; TRBD1 matches 12 bases. The CDR3 nucleotides read TGTGCCAGCAGCCTTGGGACAGGGGGCCCAGATACGCAGTATTTT. This encodes CASSLGTGGPDTQYF.